Below, 25 T cell receptor beta chains from the same sample are listed, as sequenced in a study of T cells in Graves' hyperthyroidism and ophthalmopathy. The source material, RNA transcripts, was used to amplify TCR beta CDR3 regions. The HTBI primer set drove a first-round RT-PCR of the TCR CDR3. TCRdb called the multiplex PCR reads again in MiXCR, with one record for every CDR3 protein. The data contain a few hundred thousand distinct CDR3 sequences, about 15% of them singletons. Sequenced material: blood. The source is a middle-aged woman with Graves' hyperthyroidism that later progressed to Graves' ophthalmopathy.

The CDR3 sequence: CASSPRTGGDFGYTF. The CDR3 bases are TGTGCCAGCAGCCCAAGGACAGGGGGCGACTTTGGCTACACCTTC. The chain combines TRBV11-1 with TRBJ1-2; TRBD1 aligns across 11 bases. Germline V gene data show CDR1 as SGHAT and CDR2 as FQDESV (reference sequence). V was clipped by 5 bases and J by 7 bases; unmatched bases: 9. The CDR3 spans 15 residues.

This clonotype has at least ten counts. The rearrangement uses TRBV19 and TRBJ2-3; no definite D call. Per germline, CDR1 LNHDA and CDR2 SQIVND (reference sequence). The CDR3 covers 13 residues. Trimming took 6 bases from V and 0 from J, leaving 7 bases between them. The CDR3 DNA sequence: TGTGCCAGTAGAACCGCTAGCACAGATACGCAGTATTTT. It codes for CASRTASTDTQYF.

This clonotype showed up many times. This chain links TRBV28 with TRBJ1-4, with 10 positions matching TRBD1. This CDR3 has 16 amino acids. Germline V gene data show CDR1 as MDHEN and CDR2 as SYDVKM. Trimming cost V 5 bases and J 3 bases; bases outside gene matches: 6. CDR3 in amino acids: CASSDNDRGPNEKLFF. CDR3 nucleotide sequence: TGTGCCAGCAGTGACAACGACAGGGGGCCTAATGAAAAACTGTTTTTT.

In this sample, this clonotype turned up many times. The V and J genes are TRBV2 and TRBJ1-6; 8 bases match TRBD1. The CDR3 length is 16 residues. Germline V gives CDR1 SNHLY, CDR2 FYNNEI. V lost 5 bases to trimming and J lost 9 bases; unmatched junction nucleotides: 12. CDR3 sequence (DNA): TGTGCCAGCAGTACACAGGGGGGACTAAACCTTTCACCCCTCCACTTT. The encoded protein is CASSTQGGLNLSPLHF. The full variable domain, completed using reference TRBV2 and TRBJ1-6, is EPEVTQTPSHQVTQMGQEVILRCVPISNHLYFYWYRQILGQKVEFLVSFYNNEISEKSEIFDDQFSVERPDGSNFTLKIRSTKLEDSAMYFCASSTQGGLNLSPLHFGNGTRLTVT.

As concerns this clonotype: A much larger clone differs by one base, so this may be a read error. The chain carries TRBV11-2 and TRBJ2-1; 7 bases map to TRBD1. Germline loops: CDR1 SGHAT, CDR2 FQNNGV. Trimming at V came to 5 bases and at J to 12 bases, leaving 13 bases not matched to a gene. The CDR3 is 14 amino acids. This CDR3 is CASSTLRGRGGQFF. CDR3 coding DNA: TGTGCCAGCAGCACTTTAAGGGGGCGCGGTGGGCAGTTCTTC.

This clonotype was counted at least ten times. This chain uses TRBV18 with TRBJ2-5; D assignment may be TRBD1 or TRBD2 (5 bases each). With 3 bases removed from V and 2 bases from J, the gap between germline ends came to 7 bases. The CDR3 is made up of 13 amino acids. Germline-derived CDR1 and CDR2 are KGHSH and LQKENI. The CDR3 nucleotides are TGTGCCAGCTCACCGGGACGGCAAGAGACCCAGTACTTC. Protein sequence: CASSPGRQETQYF. The full variable domain, rest sourced from reference TRBV18 and TRBJ2-5, is NAGVMQNPRHLVRRRGQEARLRCSPMKGHSHVYWYRQLPEEGLKFMVYLQKENIIDESGMPKERFSAEFPKEGPSILRIQQVVRGDSAAYFCASSPGRQETQYFGPGTRLLVL.

There are many counts of this clonotype. The J gene is TRBJ2-1, the V gene TRBV5-1, with D perhaps matching TRBD2 (5 bases). The ends were cut back, 8 bases at V and 5 bases at J, with 17 bases in the middle. The CDR3 length is 14 residues. Germline loops: CDR1 SGHRS, CDR2 YFSETQ. CDR3 DNA sequence: TGCGCCAGTTATAGAGGGCCAAGGGACAATGAGCAGTTCTTC. Residues: CASYRGPRDNEQFF.

There are a few counts of this clonotype. This rearrangement joins TRBV6-1 to TRBJ2-7; D might be TRBD2 (5 bases). CDR1 and CDR2 from the germline V gene are MNHNS and SASEGT. The CDR3 consists of 15 residues. Trimming took off 4 bases at V and 4 bases at J, with 17 bases between the two ends. The CDR3 nucleotides are TGTGCCAGCAGTGTAGTTGGACTGGTGGGGTACGAGCAGTACTTC. Amino acids: CASSVVGLVGYEQYF.

This clonotype was seen a handful of times. The rearrangement uses TRBV19 and TRBJ1-3; possible D gene TRBD1, 5 bases. V shed 9 bases and J shed 2 bases, with 14 bases lying between them. The V gene's germline CDR1 is LNHDA and CDR2 SQIVND (reference sequence). This CDR3 is built from 14 residues. CDR3 bases: TGTGCCAGCGGATGGGACTATCCTGGAAACACCATATATTTT. It is translated as CASGWDYPGNTIYF.

A note on this clonotype: A read error may be the cause here, since a much bigger clone is one base away. The V gene is TRBV7-9, the J gene TRBJ2-3, with D possibly being TRBD2 (6 bases). The CDR3 is 13 amino acids. CDR1 and CDR2 (germline): SEHNR, FQNEAQ (reference sequence). V dropped 11 bases and J dropped 8 bases, with 20 bases sitting between them. The CDR3 coding sequence is TGTGCCGGCTCCTCCCCGGGAGTAGGTACGCAGTATTTT. This encodes CAGSSPGVGTQYF. Filled out from reference TRBV7-9 and TRBJ2-3, the complete variable domain reads DTGVSQNPRHKITKRGQNVTFRCDPISEHNRLYWYRQTLGQGPEFLTYFQNEAQLEKSRLLSDRFSAERPKGSFSTLEIQRTEQGDSAMYLCAGSSPGVGTQYFGPGTRLTVL.

There are a few counts of this clonotype. The rearrangement uses TRBV6-9 and TRBJ1-6; 7 bases fit TRBD1. The CDR3 is made up of 15 amino acids. Trimming at V came to 3 bases and at J to 6 bases, leaving 5 bases not matched to a gene. Germline CDR1 and CDR2: MNHGY and SVAAGI. The CDR3 DNA is TGTGCCAGCAGTTACGAGACAGGGCTTAATTCACCCCTCCACTTT. Its protein product is CASSYETGLNSPLHF.

This clonotype was seen at least ten times. The rearrangement links TRBV7-9 to TRBJ1-1; D is uncertain. Trimming stripped 6 bases from V and 1 base from J, with 6 bases between. The CDR3 is 12 residues long. The germline V gene encodes CDR1 SEHNR and CDR2 FQNEAQ (reference sequence). CDR3 in DNA: TGTGCCAGCAGTCCCAGGAACACTGAAGCTTTCTTT. Protein: CASSPRNTEAFF.

This clonotype was recorded many times. The chain carries TRBV6-1 and TRBJ1-5; D remains ambiguous. V was shortened by 6 bases and J by 1 base, with 7 bases between the two germline ends. In germline, CDR1 is MNHNS, CDR2 SASEGT. This CDR3 is 13 amino acids long. CDR3 in amino acids: CASSETSNQPQHF. The CDR3 DNA follows: TGTGCCAGCAGCGAGACAAGCAATCAGCCCCAGCATTTT.

This clonotype was seen repeatedly, ten times or more. This sequence joins TRBV9 and TRBJ1-1; a weak D match, TRBD1 (5 bases). Germline V gives CDR1 SGDLS, CDR2 YYNGEE. The CDR3 runs 16 residues. Trimming removed 4 bases from V and 0 bases from J, with 16 bases in between. The CDR3 nucleotides are TGTGCCAGCAGCTCGAGTGGTGGGGGATTGAACACTGAAGCTTTCTTT. Translated, it gives CASSSSGGGLNTEAFF.

The chain is built from TRBV6-2 or TRBV6-3 and TRBJ2-3, with a tentative D call TRBD2 (5 bases). The CDR3 has 13 amino acids. In germline, CDR1 is MNHEY, CDR2 SVGEGT. V lost 8 bases and J lost 5, with 14 bases in between. This CDR3 reads CASGRPPGDTQYF. The CDR3 DNA follows: TGTGCCAGCGGGAGACCTCCGGGAGATACGCAGTATTTT.

The rearrangement links TRBV4-1 to TRBJ2-5, with TRBD1 matching 8 bases. The germline V gene encodes CDR1 MGHRA and CDR2 YSYEKL. This CDR3 spans 16 amino acids. V shed 7 bases and J 5 bases; nucleotides not matched to a gene: 15. CDR3 in DNA: TGCGCCAGCAAATCAGGGGGCAGAATCCCGGGGGAGACCCAGTACTTC. Protein sequence: CASKSGGRIPGETQYF.

V usage is TRBV5-1 and J usage is TRBJ1-4; 7 positions match TRBD1. Germline trimming cut 0 bases from V and 3 bases from J; bases unmatched to any gene: 2. The CDR3 length is 15 residues. Germline V gene sequence: CDR1 SGHRS, CDR2 YFSETQ. The DNA of the CDR3 is TGCGCCAGCAGCTTGGATCAGGGGGCTAATGAAAAACTGTTTTTT. Translation: CASSLDQGANEKLFF.

This clonotype was recorded many times. This sequence joins TRBV28 and TRBJ1-3; weak D call: TRBD1 (5 bases). V gave up 3 bases and J gave up 15 bases, with 24 bases separating them. The CDR3 totals 15 residues. The germline V gene encodes CDR1 MDHEN and CDR2 SYDVKM. The CDR3 DNA sequence: TGTGCCAGCAGTTTCCTTGGGACTAGCGGGAGGGCCCAATATTTT. The encoded protein is CASSFLGTSGRAQYF.

This clonotype was recorded many times. The chain is built from TRBV15 and TRBJ2-2, with D possibly matching TRBD1 (6 bases). Germline V gene data show CDR1 as LNHNV and CDR2 as YYDKDF (reference sequence). The CDR3 sequence is 14 residues long. V was cut by 0 bases and J by 7 bases, with 9 bases left in between. The CDR3 protein is CATSRDTRGGELFF. The CDR3 bases are TGTGCCACCAGCAGAGATACCAGGGGCGGGGAGCTGTTTTTT.

This clonotype was recorded at least ten times. The rearrangement uses TRBV30 and TRBJ2-1, with 7 nucleotides matching TRBD1. The germline V gene has CDR1 GTSNPN and CDR2 SVGIG (reference sequence). This CDR3 region has 13 residues. With 5 bases clipped from V and 1 base from J, the junction kept 2 bases outside the gene matches. CDR3 sequence (DNA): TGTGCCTGGGGGACAGCTTCCTACAATGAGCAGTTCTTC. Amino acids: CAWGTASYNEQFF.

This clonotype was found a few times. A read error is possible here, since a much larger clone lies one base away. This chain uses TRBV3-1 with TRBJ2-1, with D possibly matching TRBD2 (6 bases). The V and J ends lost 1 base and 12 bases respectively, with 16 bases between them. The V gene's germline CDR1 is LGHDT and CDR2 YNNKEL (reference sequence). This CDR3 spans 14 amino acids. The CDR3 sequence: CASSQVGGIFGQFF. The CDR3 nucleotides are TGTGCCAGCAGCCAAGTAGGCGGGATCTTTGGGCAGTTCTTC.

Turning to this clonotype: One junction end does not reproduce the germline sequence, and a read error may be involved. This chain uses TRBV28 with TRBJ2-1; tentatively, D is TRBD2 (6 bases). CDR3 length: 16 residues. Germline V gene data show CDR1 as MDHEN and CDR2 as SYDVKM. As DNA, the CDR3 is TGTGCCAGCAGCCCCTGGGGGGTATTGGTCTACAATGAGCAGTGCTTC. Its translation: CASSPWGVLVYNEQCF. Full variable domain (missing parts from reference TRBV28 and TRBJ2-1): DVKVTQSSRYLVKRTGEKVFLECVQDMDHENMFWYRQDPGLGLRLIYFSYDVKMKEKGDIPEGYSVSREKKERFSLILESASTNQTSMYLCASSPWGVLVYNEQCFGPGTRLTVL.

There are a few counts of this clonotype. This chain joins TRBV29-1 and TRBJ2-1; TRBD2 aligns across 9 bases. CDR3 length equals 15 residues. V was clipped by 7 bases and J by 2 bases; unmatched bases: 9. Germline values: CDR1 SQVTM, CDR2 ANQGSEA. Written as DNA, the CDR3 is TGCAGCGCCGCCCGACTAGCGGATACCTACAATGAGCAGTTCTTC. Translation gives CSAARLADTYNEQFF.

Points on this clonotype: A clone one base away is much larger, so this may be a read error. The chain uses TRBV28 and TRBJ2-1; D not resolved. The V end was cut by 3 bases, the J end by 2 bases, with 11 bases between. The length of the CDR3 is 15 residues. Germline V gives CDR1 MDHEN, CDR2 SYDVKM. The DNA of the CDR3 is TGTGCCAGCAGTTTTTCGAGAGTAGCCTACAATGAGCAGTTCTTC. This gives the protein CASSFSRVAYNEQFF.

This clonotype was seen a handful of times. This chain connects TRBV4-1 to TRBJ2-1, with 12 bases aligning to TRBD2. The V gene's germline CDR1 is MGHRA and CDR2 YSYEKL. This CDR3 contains 16 residues. The V and J ends lost 4 bases and 4 bases, in that order; junction bases with no gene match: 5. The chain's CDR3 is CASSLGLAGMYNEQFF. CDR3 bases: TGCGCCAGCAGCCTCGGACTAGCGGGGATGTACAATGAGCAGTTCTTC.